The 16 T cell receptor beta chains below come from one sample, sequenced in a study of blood T cell repertoires in COVID-19. The method was immunoSEQ multiplex PCR; TCRdb's version includes in-frame clones alone and lacks a portion of them. The sample records about 160,000 clones, about 85% being singletons. The sequenced sample consisted of peripheral blood. Receptor source: a woman aged 45-65 years with COVID-19, enrolled during active disease.

The chain carries TRBV10-3 and TRBJ1-1; weak D call: TRBD1 (5 bases). V shed 10 bases and J shed 1 base, with 28 bases lying between them. The CDR3 runs to 18 residues. CDR1 and CDR2 (germline): ENHRY, SYGVKD. CDR3 amino acids: CATRGGAGQTKGNTEAFF. The DNA of the CDR3 is TGTGCCACCCGAGGAGGGGCTGGGCAGACTAAGGGGAACACTGAAGCTTTCTTT.

The gene calls are TRBV6-5 and TRBJ2-1; TRBD2 matches 9 bases. The V gene's germline CDR1 is MNHEY and CDR2 SVGAGI. The CDR3 totals 14 residues. V was pared by 4 bases and J by 5 bases, with 3 bases of the junction left unmatched. The CDR3 reads CASSSSGGNNEQFF. CDR3 DNA: TGTGCCAGCAGTTCGAGCGGGGGGAACAATGAGCAGTTCTTC.

This chain uses TRBV5-4 with TRBJ2-3, with 12 bases matching TRBD1. The CDR3 length is 16 residues. After removal of 4 bases from V and 4 bases from J, the junction contained 7 bases not matched to a gene. The germline V gene has CDR1 SGHNT and CDR2 YYREEE (reference sequence). CDR3 in DNA: TGTGCCAGCAGCCCCGGAGGGACAGGGGGCCCAGATACGCAGTATTTT. Its translation is CASSPGGTGGPDTQYF.

V gene TRBV11-3 combines with J gene TRBJ2-4; perhaps TRBD2 as D (5 bases). CDR3 length equals 16 residues. V was shortened by 5 bases and J by 3 bases, with 17 bases between the two germline ends. CDR1 and CDR2 (germline): SGHNT, YENEEA. CDR3 sequence: CASSRDGVSGKNIQYF. CDR3 coding DNA: TGTGCCAGCAGCAGAGACGGGGTCAGTGGCAAAAACATTCAGTACTTC. The variable domain in full, completed from reference TRBV11-3 and TRBJ2-4, reads EAGVVQSPRYKIIEKKQPVAFWCNPISGHNTLYWYLQNLGQGPELLIRYENEEAVDDSQLPKDRFSAERLKGVDSTLKIQPAELGDSAVYLCASSRDGVSGKNIQYFGAGTRLSVL.

The chain recombines TRBV25-1 with TRBJ1-6, with a weak D call TRBD1 (5 bases). V was cut by 3 bases and J by 7 bases, with 10 bases left in between. The CDR3 is 14 residues long. Germline CDR1 and CDR2: MGHDK and SYGVNS. This CDR3 reads CASSDRDFNSPLHF. The DNA for the CDR3 is TGTGCCAGCAGTGACCGGGACTTCAATTCACCCCTCCACTTT.

V usage is TRBV21-1 and J usage is TRBJ2-1; the D call of TRBD2 is as the table states it, not checked on the DNA. TRBV21-1 has pseudogene status. The CDR3 totals 19 residues. The CDR3 reads CASSKRIFKRGEKFNEQFF. The CDR3 DNA is TGTGCCAGCAGCAAGCGAATATTTAAGCGGGGGGAAAAGTTCAATGAGCAGTTCTTC.

With respect to this clone: At one boundary the junction diverges from the germline segment, which might be a read error. The gene calls are TRBV28 and TRBJ1-5; TRBD1 matches at 9 bases. This CDR3 has 17 residues. Per the germline V gene, CDR1 is MDHEN and CDR2 is SYDVKM. The CDR3 region is CASSFDPGTGSSQPQHF. Written as DNA, the CDR3 is TGTGCCAGCAGTTTCGATCCGGGGACAGGGAGCAGTCAGCCCCAGCATTTT.

This sequence joins TRBV4-1 and TRBJ1-1; 10 bases are a match to TRBD1. Germline-derived CDR1 and CDR2 are MGHRA and YSYEKL. Losses at the gene ends were 5 bases for V and 5 bases for J; bases not matched to a gene: 11. This CDR3 has 16 amino acids. The CDR3 nucleotides read TGCGCCAGCAGCTCGGGACAGGGGCCCCGGGGAACTGAAGCTTTCTTT. This codes for CASSSGQGPRGTEAFF.

Sample share makes this clone medium-sized. V and J are TRBV7-3 and TRBJ2-5; the D gene is possibly TRBD1 (5 bases). The CDR3 length is 15 residues. V lost 5 bases, J lost 4 bases, and 17 bases lay in between. CDR1 is SGHTA and CDR2 is FQGTGA in the germline V gene. CDR3 sequence (DNA): TGTGCCAGCAGCCCGACAGCCCTCACCAGAGAGACCCAGTACTTC. Protein product: CASSPTALTRETQYF.

This chain uses TRBV19 with TRBJ1-1, with 9 bases matching TRBD1. This CDR3 contains 15 residues. Germline values: CDR1 LNHDA, CDR2 SQIVND (reference sequence). Trimming at V came to 6 bases and at J to 2 bases, leaving 7 bases not matched to a gene. The CDR3 DNA sequence: TGTGCCAGTAGGCCCGGGACAGGGCTAAACACTGAAGCTTTCTTT. Translation: CASRPGTGLNTEAFF.

This chain links TRBV7-9 with TRBJ2-7; D uncertain. The V gene lost 3 bases and the J gene lost 4 bases, with 13 bases spanning the gap. Germline V gene sequence: CDR1 SEHNR, CDR2 FQNEAQ (reference sequence). The CDR3 extends over 14 amino acids. Here the CDR3 DNA reads TGTGCCAGCAGCTTCTTCTTGGAGCCTTACGAGCAGTACTTC. This encodes CASSFFLEPYEQYF.

The genes are TRBV4-3 and TRBJ2-7, with D tentatively TRBD1 (6 bases). The CDR3 spans 15 residues. The germline CDR1 and CDR2 sequences are LGHNA and YSLEER. V lost 4 bases and J lost 3, with 16 bases in between. CDR3 nucleotides: TGCGCCAGCAGCCGCGTTGCGGACAGCAACTACGAGCAGTACTTC. Protein: CASSRVADSNYEQYF.

V is TRBV5-4 and J is TRBJ2-7; 9 bases fit TRBD2. Germline V gives CDR1 SGHNT, CDR2 YYREEE (reference sequence). V trimming: 0 bases; J trimming: 7 bases; junction bases outside the gene matches: 2. This CDR3 has 13 residues. This CDR3 reads CASSLVRGGEQYF. As DNA, the CDR3 is TGTGCCAGCAGCTTGGTGCGGGGGGGGGAGCAGTACTTC. Full variable domain (outside the CDR3, taken from reference TRBV5-4 and TRBJ2-7): ETGVTQSPTHLIKTRGQQVTLRCSSQSGHNTVSWYQQALGQGPQFIFQYYREEENGRGNFPPRFSGLQFPNYSSELNVNALELDDSALYLCASSLVRGGEQYFGPGTRLTVT.

The chain carries TRBV30 and TRBJ1-5; a possible D gene is TRBD1 (6 bases). Per the germline V gene, CDR1 is GTSNPN and CDR2 is SVGIG (reference sequence). The CDR3 length is 13 residues. Trimming took off 1 base at V and 2 bases at J, with 6 bases between the two ends. The CDR3 nucleotides read TGTGCCTGGAGTGCAGGGGGCAATCAGCCCCAGCATTTT. This translates into CAWSAGGNQPQHF.

The V and J genes are TRBV3-1 (or the pseudogene TRBV3-2) and TRBJ2-5; the match to TRBD1 covers 10 bases. V trimming: 3 bases; J trimming: 4 bases; junction bases outside the gene matches: 5. The CDR3 length is 15 residues. Germline-derived CDR1 and CDR2 are LGHDT and YNNKEL (reference sequence). This CDR3 reads CASSHGQGGPETQYF. The CDR3 bases are TGTGCCAGCAGCCACGGACAGGGGGGGCCAGAGACCCAGTACTTC.

V and J are TRBV19 and TRBJ2-1, with D tentatively TRBD2 (6 bases). V lost 1 base and J lost 12, with 16 bases in between. There are 14 residues in the CDR3. The germline CDR1 and CDR2 sequences are LNHDA and SQIVND (reference sequence). The CDR3 reads CASSIGLDGAGQFF. The CDR3 coding sequence is TGTGCCAGTAGTATAGGGCTAGACGGAGCGGGGCAGTTCTTC. The full variable domain, in which reference TRBV19 and TRBJ2-1 provide the parts outside the CDR3, is DGGITQSPKYLFRKEGQNVTLSCEQNLNHDAMYWYRQDPGQGLRLIYYSQIVNDFQKGDIAEGYSVSREKKESFPLTVTSAQKNPTAFYLCASSIGLDGAGQFFGPGTRLTVL.